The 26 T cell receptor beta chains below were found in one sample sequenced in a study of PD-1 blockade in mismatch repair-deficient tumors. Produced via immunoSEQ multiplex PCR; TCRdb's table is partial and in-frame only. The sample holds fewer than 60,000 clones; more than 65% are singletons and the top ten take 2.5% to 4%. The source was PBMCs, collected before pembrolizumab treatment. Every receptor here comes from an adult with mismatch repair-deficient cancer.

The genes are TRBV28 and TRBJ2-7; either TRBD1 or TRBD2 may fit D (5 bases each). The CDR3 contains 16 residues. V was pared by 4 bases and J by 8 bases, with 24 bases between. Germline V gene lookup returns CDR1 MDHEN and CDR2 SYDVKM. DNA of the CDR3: TGTGCCAGCAGTTCGACTTCCGGGACGGTCCCCACTAAGCAGTACTTC. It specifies CASSSTSGTVPTKQYF.

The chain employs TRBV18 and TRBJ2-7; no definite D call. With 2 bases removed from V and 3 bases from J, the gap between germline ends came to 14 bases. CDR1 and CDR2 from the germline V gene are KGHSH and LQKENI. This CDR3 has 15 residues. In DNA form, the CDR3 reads TGTGCCAGCTCACCAGTTGGACGGAGTTACTACGAGCAGTACTTC. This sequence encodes CASSPVGRSYYEQYF.

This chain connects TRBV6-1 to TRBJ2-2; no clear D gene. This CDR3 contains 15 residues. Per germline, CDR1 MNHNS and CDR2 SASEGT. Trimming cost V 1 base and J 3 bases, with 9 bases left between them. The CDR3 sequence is CASSEGMEYTGELFF. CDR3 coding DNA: TGTGCCAGCAGTGAAGGGATGGAGTACACCGGGGAGCTGTTTTTT.

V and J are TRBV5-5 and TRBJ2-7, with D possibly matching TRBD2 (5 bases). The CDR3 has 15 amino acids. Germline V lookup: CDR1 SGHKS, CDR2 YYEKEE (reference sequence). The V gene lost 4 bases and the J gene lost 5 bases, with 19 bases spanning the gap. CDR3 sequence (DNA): TGTGCCAGCAGCGAACACCCCAACGGGGTTGACGAGCAGTACTTC. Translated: CASSEHPNGVDEQYF.

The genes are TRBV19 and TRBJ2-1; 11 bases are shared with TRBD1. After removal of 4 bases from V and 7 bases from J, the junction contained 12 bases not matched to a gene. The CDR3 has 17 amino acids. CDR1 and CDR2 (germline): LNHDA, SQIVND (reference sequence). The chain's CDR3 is CASSTTPGTGGKNEQFF. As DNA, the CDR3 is TGTGCCAGTAGTACGACCCCGGGGACAGGGGGGAAAAATGAGCAGTTCTTC.

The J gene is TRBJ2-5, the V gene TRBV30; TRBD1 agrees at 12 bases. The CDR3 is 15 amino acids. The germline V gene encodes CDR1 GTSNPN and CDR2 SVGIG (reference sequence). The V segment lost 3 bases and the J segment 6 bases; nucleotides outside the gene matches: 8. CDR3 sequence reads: CAWRQGTGGLQTQYF. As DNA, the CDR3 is TGTGCCTGGAGACAGGGGACAGGGGGCTTACAGACCCAGTACTTC. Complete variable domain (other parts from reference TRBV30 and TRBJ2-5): SQTIHQWPATLVQPVGSPLSLECTVEGTSNPNLYWYRQAAGRGLQLLFYSVGIGQISSEVPQNLSASRPQDRQFILSSKKLLLSDSGFYLCAWRQGTGGLQTQYFGPGTRLLVL.

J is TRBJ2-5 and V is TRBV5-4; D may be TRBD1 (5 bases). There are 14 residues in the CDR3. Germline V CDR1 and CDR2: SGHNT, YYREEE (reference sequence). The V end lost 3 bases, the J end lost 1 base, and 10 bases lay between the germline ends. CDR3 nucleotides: TGTGCCAGCAGCTCTTTGGGGCGCCAAGAGACCCAGTACTTC. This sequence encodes CASSSLGRQETQYF.

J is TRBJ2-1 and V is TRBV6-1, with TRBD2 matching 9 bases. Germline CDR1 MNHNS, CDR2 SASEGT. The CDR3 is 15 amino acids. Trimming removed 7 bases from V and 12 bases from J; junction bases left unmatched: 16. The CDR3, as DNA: TGTGCCAGCAACCCTAGCGGGACGGACCTTCGTGGGCAGTTCTTC. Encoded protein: CASNPSGTDLRGQFF.

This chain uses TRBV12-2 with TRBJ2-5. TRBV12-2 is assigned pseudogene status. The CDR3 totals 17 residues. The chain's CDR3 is CASRLFLTGKYQETQYF. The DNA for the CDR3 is TGTGCAAGTCGCTTATTTCTGACTGGGAAGTACCAAGAGACCCAGTACTTC.

The CDR3 sequence is CASSDGRNYGYTF. The CDR3 DNA reads as TGTGCCAGTAGTGACGGACGGAACTATGGCTACACCTTC. The V call is TRBV19, the J call TRBJ1-2, with D unclear. The V end was cut by 5 bases, the J end by 2 bases, with 9 bases between. Germline CDR1 reads LNHDA; CDR2 reads SQIVND (reference sequence). The CDR3 has 13 residues.

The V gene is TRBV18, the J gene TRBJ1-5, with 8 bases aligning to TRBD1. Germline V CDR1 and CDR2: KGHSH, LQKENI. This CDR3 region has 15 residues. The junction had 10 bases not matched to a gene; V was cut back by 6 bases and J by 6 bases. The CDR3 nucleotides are TGTGCCAGCTCCCGCGGGACAGGTTTTGGTCAGCCCCAGCATTTT. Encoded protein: CASSRGTGFGQPQHF.

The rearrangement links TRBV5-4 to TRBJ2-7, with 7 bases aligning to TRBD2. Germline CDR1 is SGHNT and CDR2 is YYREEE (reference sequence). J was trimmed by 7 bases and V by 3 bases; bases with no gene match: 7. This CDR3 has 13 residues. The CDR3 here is CASSSYGGGEQYF. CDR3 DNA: TGTGCCAGCAGCTCCTATGGGGGGGGAGAGCAGTACTTC.

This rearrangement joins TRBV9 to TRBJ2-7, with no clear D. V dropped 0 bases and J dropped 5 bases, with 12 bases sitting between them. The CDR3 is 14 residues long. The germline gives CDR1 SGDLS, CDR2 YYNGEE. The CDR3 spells CASSVGGSTHEQYF. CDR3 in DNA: TGTGCCAGCAGCGTAGGAGGTTCCACGCACGAGCAGTACTTC.

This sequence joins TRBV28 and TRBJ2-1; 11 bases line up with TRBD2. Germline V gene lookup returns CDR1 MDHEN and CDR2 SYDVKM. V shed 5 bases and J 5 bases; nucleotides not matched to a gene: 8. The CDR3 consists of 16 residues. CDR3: CASSTPGTSGNNEQFF. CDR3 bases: TGTGCCAGCAGTACGCCCGGGACTAGCGGAAACAATGAGCAGTTCTTC.

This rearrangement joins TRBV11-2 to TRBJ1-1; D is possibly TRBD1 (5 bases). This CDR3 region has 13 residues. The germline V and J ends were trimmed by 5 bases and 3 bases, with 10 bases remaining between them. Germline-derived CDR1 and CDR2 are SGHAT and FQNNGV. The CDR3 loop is CASSRGRDTEAFF. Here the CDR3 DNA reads TGTGCCAGCAGCCGGGGACGAGACACTGAAGCTTTCTTT.

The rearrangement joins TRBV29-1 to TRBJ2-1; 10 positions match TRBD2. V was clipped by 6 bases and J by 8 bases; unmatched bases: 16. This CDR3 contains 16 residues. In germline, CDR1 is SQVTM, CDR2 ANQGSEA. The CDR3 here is CSVNLSGRSLSDEQFF. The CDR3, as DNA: TGCAGCGTGAACCTTAGCGGGAGGAGCCTCTCGGATGAGCAGTTCTTC.

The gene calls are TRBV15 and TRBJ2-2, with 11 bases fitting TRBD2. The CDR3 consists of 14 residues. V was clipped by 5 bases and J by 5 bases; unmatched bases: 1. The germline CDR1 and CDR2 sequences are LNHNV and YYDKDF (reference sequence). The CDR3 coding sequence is TGTGCCACCAGCCCTAGCGGGAGGACCGGGGAGCTGTTTTTT. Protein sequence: CATSPSGRTGELFF.

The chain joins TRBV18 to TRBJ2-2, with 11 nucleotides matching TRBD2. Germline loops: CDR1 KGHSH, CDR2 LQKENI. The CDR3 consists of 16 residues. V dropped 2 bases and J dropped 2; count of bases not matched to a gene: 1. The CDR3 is CASSPGTSGNTGELFF. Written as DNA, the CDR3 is TGTGCCAGCTCACCAGGGACTAGCGGCAACACCGGGGAGCTGTTTTTT.

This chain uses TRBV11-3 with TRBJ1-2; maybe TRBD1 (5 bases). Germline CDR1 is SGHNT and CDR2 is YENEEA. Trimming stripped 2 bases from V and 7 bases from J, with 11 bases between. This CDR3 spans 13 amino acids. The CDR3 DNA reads TGTGCCAGCAGCTTACGCAGGGAGGGTGGCTACACCTTC. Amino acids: CASSLRREGGYTF.

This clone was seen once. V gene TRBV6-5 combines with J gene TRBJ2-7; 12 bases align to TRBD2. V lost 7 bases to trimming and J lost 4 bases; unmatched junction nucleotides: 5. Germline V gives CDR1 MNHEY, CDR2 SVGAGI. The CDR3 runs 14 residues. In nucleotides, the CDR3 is TGTGCCAGCAAGAGACTAGCGGGAGTTTACGAGCAGTACTTC. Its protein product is CASKRLAGVYEQYF.

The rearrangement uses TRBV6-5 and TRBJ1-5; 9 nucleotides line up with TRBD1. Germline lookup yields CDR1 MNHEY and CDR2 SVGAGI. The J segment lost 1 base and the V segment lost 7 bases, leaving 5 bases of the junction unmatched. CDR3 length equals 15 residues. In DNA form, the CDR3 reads TGTGCCAGCACCGCCGGGACAGGGAGCAATCAGCCCCAGCATTTT. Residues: CASTAGTGSNQPQHF.

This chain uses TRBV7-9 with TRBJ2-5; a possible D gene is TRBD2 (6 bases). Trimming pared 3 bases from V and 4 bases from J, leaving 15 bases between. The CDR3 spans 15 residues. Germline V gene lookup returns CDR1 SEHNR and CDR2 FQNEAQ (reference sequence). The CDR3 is CASSFNLGGGETQYF. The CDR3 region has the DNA TGTGCCAGCAGCTTCAACCTGGGGGGTGGAGAGACCCAGTACTTC.

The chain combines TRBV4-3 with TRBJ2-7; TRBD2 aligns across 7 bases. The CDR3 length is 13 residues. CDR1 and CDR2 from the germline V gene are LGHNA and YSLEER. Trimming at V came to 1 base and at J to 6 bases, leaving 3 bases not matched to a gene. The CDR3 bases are TGCGCCAGCAGCCAAGCTTCGGGGGGCGAGCAGTACTTC. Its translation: CASSQASGGEQYF.

CDR3 sequence reads: CASSVGGSRGDTQYF. The CDR3 DNA follows: TGTGCCAGCAGCGTAGGGGGTAGTAGAGGAGATACGCAGTATTTT. The chain carries TRBV9 and TRBJ2-3; D is ambiguous. V was trimmed by 0 bases and J by 5 bases, leaving 13 bases between them. This CDR3 has 15 residues. CDR1 and CDR2 (germline): SGDLS, YYNGEE.

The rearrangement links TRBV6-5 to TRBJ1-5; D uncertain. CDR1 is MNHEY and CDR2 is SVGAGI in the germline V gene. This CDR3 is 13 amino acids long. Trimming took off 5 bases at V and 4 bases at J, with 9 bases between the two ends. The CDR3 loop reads CASSAGPNQPQHF. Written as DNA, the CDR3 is TGTGCCAGCAGTGCCGGGCCTAATCAGCCCCAGCATTTT.

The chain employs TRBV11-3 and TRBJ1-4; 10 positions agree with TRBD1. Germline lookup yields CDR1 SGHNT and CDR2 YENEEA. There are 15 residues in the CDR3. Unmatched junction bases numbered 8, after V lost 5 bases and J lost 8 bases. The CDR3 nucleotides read TGTGCCAGCAGCGCCCGACAGGGGGCGCTAGAAAAACTGTTTTTT. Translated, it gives CASSARQGALEKLFF.